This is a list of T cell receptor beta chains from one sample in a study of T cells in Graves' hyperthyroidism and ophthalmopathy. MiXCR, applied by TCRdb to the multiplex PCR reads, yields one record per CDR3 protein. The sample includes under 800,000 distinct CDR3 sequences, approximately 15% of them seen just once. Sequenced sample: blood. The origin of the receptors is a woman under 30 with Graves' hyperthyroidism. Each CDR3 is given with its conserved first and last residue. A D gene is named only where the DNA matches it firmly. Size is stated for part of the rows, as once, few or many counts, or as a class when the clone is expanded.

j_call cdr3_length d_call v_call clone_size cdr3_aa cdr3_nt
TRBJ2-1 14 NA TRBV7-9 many CASSFSGTYNEQFF TGTGCCAGCAGCTTTAGCGGTACCTACAATGAGCAGTTCTTC
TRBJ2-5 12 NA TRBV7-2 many CASSLARKTQYF TGTGCCAGCAGCTTAGCGAGAAAGACCCAGTACTTC
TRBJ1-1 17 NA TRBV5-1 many CASSHGSGRIMHTEAFF TGCGCCAGCAGCCATGGTTCGGGACGGATCATGCACACTGAAGCTTTCTTT
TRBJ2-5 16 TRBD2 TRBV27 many CASSSLMGLAEETQYF TGTGCCAGCAGTTCCCTAATGGGACTAGCGGAAGAGACCCAGTACTTC
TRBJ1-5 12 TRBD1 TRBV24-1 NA CATSGPLGQKHF TGTGCCACCAGTGGCCCCCTGGGACAGAAGCATTTT
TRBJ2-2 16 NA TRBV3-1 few CASSPPLSTRRWELFF TGTGCCAGCAGCCCCCCATTGAGCACGCGAAGGTGGGAGCTGTTTTTT
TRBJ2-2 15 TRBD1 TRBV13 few CASSYWTGNTGELFF TGTGCCAGCAGTTACTGGACAGGGAACACCGGGGAGCTGTTTTTT
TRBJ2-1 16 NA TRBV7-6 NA CASSLEGRNSYNEQFF TGTGCCAGCAGCTTAGAGGGCAGAAACTCCTACAATGAGCAGTTCTTC
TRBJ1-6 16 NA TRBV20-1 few CSAGDHGATRNSPLHF TGCAGTGCTGGAGATCATGGGGCGACTCGCAATTCACCCCTCCACTTT
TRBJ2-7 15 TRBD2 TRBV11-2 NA CASSYQGTSNYEQYF TGTGCCAGCAGCTACCAGGGGACTAGTAACTACGAGCAGTACTTC
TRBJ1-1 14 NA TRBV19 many CASSIRGRGTEAFF TGTGCCAGTAGTATCCGGGGGCGCGGGACTGAAGCTTTCTTT
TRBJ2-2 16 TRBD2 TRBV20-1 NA CSARRGTSGYTGELFF TGCAGTGCTAGGAGAGGGACTAGCGGTTACACCGGGGAGCTGTTTTTT
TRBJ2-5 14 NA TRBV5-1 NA CASSLRTNRETQYF TGCGCCAGCAGCTTACGGACTAATCGGGAGACCCAGTACTTC
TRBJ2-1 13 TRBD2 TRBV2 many CASIPIAGLEQFF TGTGCCAGCATACCTATAGCGGGCCTCGAGCAGTTCTTC
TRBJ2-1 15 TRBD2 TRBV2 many CASSGLAVLRGEQFF TGTGCCAGCAGTGGACTAGCAGTTTTGCGGGGTGAGCAGTTCTTC
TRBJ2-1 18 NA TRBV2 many CASRDLGLQRPHDNEQFF TGTGCCAGCAGAGACCTCGGACTCCAGAGACCCCATGACAATGAGCAGTTCTTC
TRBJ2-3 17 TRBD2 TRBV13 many CASSGTIAGGTTDTQYF TGTGCCAGCAGCGGAACGATAGCGGGAGGCACCACAGATACGCAGTATTTT
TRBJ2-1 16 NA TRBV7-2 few CASSLARISAYNEQFF TGTGCCAGCAGCTTAGCGAGGATTAGCGCCTACAATGAGCAGTTCTTC
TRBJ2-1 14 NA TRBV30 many CAWSHDRSGNEQFF TGTGCCTGGAGTCATGACCGGAGTGGTAATGAGCAGTTCTTC
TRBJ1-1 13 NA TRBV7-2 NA CASRNDGKPEAFF TGTGCCAGTAGGAACGACGGGAAGCCTGAAGCTTTCTTT
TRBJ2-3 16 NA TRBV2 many CASSEVPLEYTDTQYF TGTGCCAGCAGTGAAGTTCCCCTCGAATACACAGATACGCAGTATTTT
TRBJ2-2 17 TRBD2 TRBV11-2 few CASSLVAGSSNTGELFF TGTGCCAGCAGCCTTGTAGCGGGAAGCTCGAACACCGGGGAGCTGTTTTTT
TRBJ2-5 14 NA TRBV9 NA CASSAQGYQETQYF TGTGCCAGCAGCGCGCAGGGTTACCAAGAGACCCAGTACTTC
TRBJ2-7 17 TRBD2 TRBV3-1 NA CASSHVTIAGCTYEQYF TGTGCCAGCAGCCACGTGACCATAGCGGGATGCACCTACGAGCAGTACTTC
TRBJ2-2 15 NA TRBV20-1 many CSAREAGVNTGELFF TGCAGTGCTAGGGAGGCAGGGGTGAACACCGGGGAGCTGTTTTTT